This T cell receptor beta chain was identified during a study of blood T cell repertoires in COVID-19. Study-level information: The samples span acute and convalescent COVID-19 from the United States, Italy and Spain. Sample material is recorded as cDNA or gDNA derived from T cells, B-cell-depleted T cells, or PBMCs.

The V gene end was trimmed by 5 bases and the J gene end by 11 bases; junction bases not matched to a gene: 15. The CDR3 extends over 17 amino acids. CDR1 and CDR2 from the germline V gene are SNHLY and FYNNEI. In the original analysis: Estimation of nucleated cell counts was performed using reference gene primer amplification. The data were produced by immunoSEQ multiplex PCR, yet TCRdb's version contains in-frame clones alone and is incomplete. For V, J and clone size, that table is used; D and trimming come from the DNA. The sample records roughly 250,000 clones, about 80% being singletons. The sample was peripheral blood. This TCR was sampled from a woman of 80 years or more with acute or convalescent COVID-19. The chain has TRBV2 and TRBJ1-4; TRBD1 matches at 12 bases. The CDR3 DNA follows: TGTGCCAGCAGTCATTCCGGGGACAGGGGGCGATTAGACAAACTGTTTTTT. Protein sequence: CASSHSGDRGRLDKLFF.